The 16 T cell receptor beta chains in this list originate from one sample, sequenced in a study of blood T cells in healthy people across ages. Next came a second PCR, run for about 6 to 12 cycles, which used a sample-barcoded 5' primer along with a J-beta primer mix. TCRdb re-derived calls from the 5' RACE reads in MiXCR, one entry per CDR3 protein. This sample has some 560,000 distinct CDR3 sequences, with about 25% found just once. A further study also used this sample, focusing on T cells of mothers and their children.

Sequencing was carried out using blood. The source is a boy between 2 and 10 years old in good health.

This rearrangement joins TRBV20-1 to TRBJ2-1; 8 bases fit TRBD2. This CDR3 contains 14 residues. Germline V gene sequence: CDR1 DFQATT, CDR2 SNEGSKA (reference sequence). The ends lost 5 bases at V and 4 bases at J; junction bases unmatched: 7. CDR3 residues: CSAHTSGYYNEQFF. CDR3 coding DNA: TGCAGTGCTCATACTAGCGGATATTACAATGAGCAGTTCTTC.

The V call is TRBV18, the J call TRBJ2-2; D is unresolved. Germline lookup yields CDR1 KGHSH and CDR2 LQKENI. The CDR3 extends over 13 amino acids. Trimming stripped 2 bases from V and 4 bases from J, with 5 bases between. The CDR3 bases are TGTGCCAGCTCACCATTGCCCACCGGGGAGCTGTTTTTT. Translating gives CASSPLPTGELFF.

This rearrangement joins TRBV12-3 or TRBV12-4 to TRBJ1-4; maybe TRBD1 (5 bases). This CDR3 contains 16 residues. V lost 4 bases and J 4 bases, leaving 16 bases between the germline ends. CDR3 bases: TGTGCCAGCAGTTCCGCGGGTTGGGGCGGTAATGAAAAACTGTTTTTT. Translated, it gives CASSSAGWGGNEKLFF.

The genes are TRBV13 and TRBJ1-5; D not resolved. The germline gives CDR1 PRHDT, CDR2 FYEKMQ (reference sequence). The V end lost 1 base, the J end lost 6 bases, and 7 bases lay between the germline ends. This CDR3 spans 13 amino acids. In nucleotides, the CDR3 is TGTGCCAGCAGCTTAGCAGCCGGTCAGCCCCAGCATTTT. Encoded protein: CASSLAAGQPQHF.

This clonotype was observed a handful of times. The rearrangement joins TRBV25-1 to TRBJ1-6; D may be TRBD1 (5 bases). This CDR3 has 12 residues. V lost 4 bases and J lost 7, with 5 bases in between. Germline V lookup: CDR1 MGHDK, CDR2 SYGVNS. CDR3 amino acids: CASSGGNSPLHF. The CDR3 bases are TGTGCCAGCAGTGGGGGCAATTCACCCCTCCACTTT.

The sample holds a few counts of this clonotype. V gene TRBV12-3 or TRBV12-4 combines with J gene TRBJ2-5, with 10 bases fitting TRBD1. Judging by the DNA end, TRBJ2-1 fits better; the J call may be wrong. The length of the CDR3 is 15 residues. CDR3 in amino acids: CASSLGTGVGNEQFF. The CDR3 DNA sequence: TGTGCCAGCAGTCTCGGGACAGGGGTAGGAAATGAGCAGTTCTTC.

This clonotype has only one observation. The chain recombines TRBV4-1 with TRBJ1-2; tentative D call: TRBD1 (6 bases). CDR1 and CDR2 (germline): MGHRA, YSYEKL. Trimming took off 1 base at V and 7 bases at J, with 13 bases between the two ends. This CDR3 comprises 14 residues. CDR3 in DNA: TGCGCCAGCAGCCAAGTAAAGGGGGAAGGTGGCTACACCTTC. Amino acids: CASSQVKGEGGYTF.

This clonotype was seen only a few times. The V gene is TRBV12-3 or TRBV12-4, the J gene TRBJ2-4, with 7 positions matching TRBD1. This CDR3 comprises 17 residues. Trimming at V came to 5 bases and at J to 0 bases, leaving 10 bases not matched to a gene. CDR3 sequence reads: CASSPQTGNLAKNIQYF. The CDR3 nucleotides are TGTGCCAGCAGTCCCCAGACAGGGAATCTAGCCAAAAACATTCAGTACTTC.

This clonotype was picked up a small number of times. The chain combines TRBV10-2 with TRBJ1-1; D ambiguous. Trimming removed 8 bases from V and 7 bases from J, with 17 bases in between. The CDR3 extends over 13 amino acids. CDR1 and CDR2 (germline): WSHSY, SAAADI. The CDR3 DNA sequence: TGCGCCAGCTTAACCTCTTTACGAGGTGAAGCTTTCTTT. Amino acids: CASLTSLRGEAFF.

This clonotype was picked up a small number of times. This rearrangement joins TRBV7-9 to TRBJ1-4; 7 nucleotides align to TRBD1. This CDR3 contains 13 residues. Germline lookup yields CDR1 SEHNR and CDR2 FQNEAQ (reference sequence). The J segment lost 7 bases and the V segment lost 6 bases, leaving 5 bases of the junction unmatched. The CDR3 nucleotides are TGTGCCAGCAGTTTTTACAGGGGTGAAAAACTGTTTTTT. It translates to CASSFYRGEKLFF.

This clonotype was seen ten or more times. The chain is built from TRBV12-3 or TRBV12-4 and TRBJ1-2; 12 bases map to TRBD1. V lost 6 bases to trimming and J lost 6 bases; unmatched junction nucleotides: 8. The CDR3 consists of 15 residues. The CDR3 here is CASSVGQGAWDGYTF. CDR3 in DNA: TGTGCCAGCAGCGTGGGACAGGGGGCTTGGGATGGCTACACCTTC.

This clonotype was seen more than once but under ten times. The rearrangement links TRBV6-1 to TRBJ2-3; the D gene is possibly TRBD2 (5 bases). The CDR3 sequence is 12 residues long. Germline-derived CDR1 and CDR2 are MNHNS and SASEGT. DNA for the CDR3: TGTGCGTGGGTCTTTCTAGGAGGCGCGCAGTATTTT. Its translation: CAWVFLGGAQYF.

This chain joins TRBV6-5 and TRBJ1-3; D may be TRBD1 (5 bases). The CDR3 is 15 amino acids. From germline, CDR1 is MNHEY and CDR2 SVGAGI. V dropped 5 bases and J dropped 3 bases, with 14 bases sitting between them. DNA of the CDR3: TGTGCCAGCAGTCCTACCGCAGGGTATGGAAACACCATATATTTT. Translating gives CASSPTAGYGNTIYF.

V is TRBV9 and J is TRBJ2-5; 8 bases line up with TRBD2. The CDR3 totals 16 residues. V trimming: 0 bases; J trimming: 0 bases; junction bases outside the gene matches: 4. Germline V gene data show CDR1 as SGDLS and CDR2 as YYNGEE. The DNA for the CDR3 is TGTGCCAGCAGCGTAGTTGGAGCGGGGGACCAAGAGACCCAGTACTTC. Translating gives CASSVVGAGDQETQYF.

Regarding this clonotype: One junction end does not reproduce the germline sequence, and a read error may be involved. The J gene is TRBJ2-1, the V gene TRBV10-3; a possible D gene is TRBD2 (7 bases). The germline gives CDR1 ENHRY, CDR2 SYGVKD. This CDR3 spans 17 amino acids. DNA of the CDR3: TGTGCCATCAGCCGGGGGGATCCGACAGGATCCTACGATGAGCAGTTCTTC. Protein sequence: CAISRGDPTGSYDEQFF.

The chain has TRBV4-3 and TRBJ2-1; 8 bases are shared with TRBD2. This CDR3 has 13 amino acids. Germline V gives CDR1 LGHNA, CDR2 YSLEER. V lost 4 bases and J lost 10; bases outside the gene matches: 6. DNA of the CDR3: TGCGCCAGCAGCCGCGGCGGGAGGAAGGAGCAGTTCTTC. Protein sequence: CASSRGGRKEQFF.